The 24 T cell receptor beta chains listed next were all sequenced from one sample in a study of blood T cells in healthy people across ages. Primers used in a second PCR of roughly 7 to 11 cycles were a sample-barcoded 5' primer and a J-beta primer mix. TCRdb called the 5' RACE reads again in MiXCR, with one record for every CDR3 protein. The table lists around 800,000 distinct CDR3 sequences, roughly 53% of them singletons, with roughly 40% in the top ten. The sequenced material came from blood. The source of these receptors is a man older than 75 in good health.

This chain connects TRBV24-1 to TRBJ1-2; D remains unclear. The CDR3 extends over 13 amino acids. The germline CDR1 and CDR2 sequences are KGHDR and SFDVKD. Deletions cut 3 bases from V and 4 bases from J, with 8 bases between. For the CDR3, the DNA is TGTGCCACCAGTGATGTGGGAGGCTATGGCTACACCTTC. It specifies CATSDVGGYGYTF.

The chain recombines TRBV24-1 with TRBJ1-5; possible D gene TRBD1, 6 bases. CDR3 size: 15 residues. CDR1 and CDR2 (germline): KGHDR, SFDVKD. The V gene lost 9 bases and the J gene lost 2 bases, with 16 bases spanning the gap. CDR3 amino acids: CATGGPMGGNQPQHF. In DNA form, the CDR3 reads TGTGCCACCGGGGGCCCCATGGGAGGCAATCAGCCCCAGCATTTT.

The chain employs TRBV24-1 and TRBJ2-7; TRBD1 is a possible D gene (6 bases). Germline-derived CDR1 and CDR2 are KGHDR and SFDVKD. This CDR3 contains 12 residues. Deletions cut 6 bases from V and 2 bases from J, with 7 bases between. The CDR3 sequence is CATSQGTYEQYF. CDR3 bases: TGTGCCACCAGTCAGGGGACCTACGAGCAGTACTTC.

This clonotype has more than one count but fewer than ten. This chain connects TRBV5-1 to TRBJ1-5; D is possibly TRBD1 (5 bases). The CDR3 runs 14 residues. Germline CDR1 SGHRS, CDR2 YFSETQ. V dropped 0 bases and J dropped 3 bases, with 7 bases sitting between them. This CDR3 reads CASSLGGNNQPQHF. The CDR3 bases are TGCGCCAGCAGCTTGGGGGGGAACAATCAGCCCCAGCATTTT. The whole variable domain, filled in from reference TRBV5-1 and TRBJ1-5, reads KAGVTQTPRYLIKTRGQQVTLSCSPISGHRSVSWYQQTPGQGLQFLFEYFSETQRNKGNFPGRFSGRQFSNSRSEMNVSTLELGDSALYLCASSLGGNNQPQHFGDGTRLSIL.

There are a few counts of this clonotype. The CDR3 DNA reads TGTGCCACCAGTGATTCGGGGTTCTATGGCTACACCTTC. As protein: CATSDSGFYGYTF. V and J are TRBV24-1 and TRBJ1-2; D not resolved. V lost 2 bases, J lost 4 bases, and 7 bases lay in between. CDR1 is KGHDR and CDR2 is SFDVKD in the germline V gene. This CDR3 contains 13 residues.

The CDR3 nucleotides are TGTGCCACCAGTGAGGCTAGCGGGAAGGGCAATGAGACCCAGTACTTC. This translates into CATSEASGKGNETQYF. The chain has TRBV24-1 and TRBJ2-4; TRBD2 matches at 9 bases. The J call may be faulty, since TRBJ2-5 better matches the DNA end. The germline gives CDR1 KGHDR, CDR2 SFDVKD. The CDR3 totals 16 residues.

This clonotype was seen more than once but under ten times. The chain carries TRBV2 and TRBJ2-1; 11 bases are shared with TRBD2. Losses at the gene ends were 6 bases for V and 4 bases for J; bases not matched to a gene: 11. CDR3 length: 17 residues. The germline V gene encodes CDR1 SNHLY and CDR2 FYNNEI. The CDR3 DNA reads TGTGCCAGCAGGAAGGGGACTAGCGGACTGAATTACAATGAGCAGTTCTTC. It codes for CASRKGTSGLNYNEQFF.

In this sample, this clonotype turned up once. This chain joins TRBV20-1 and TRBJ2-1; 8 nucleotides line up with TRBD2. Germline CDR1 and CDR2: DFQATT and SNEGSKA (reference sequence). The CDR3 is 13 amino acids. V was clipped by 6 bases and J by 9 bases; unmatched bases: 10. CDR3 bases: TGCAGTGCCTACCACACGAGCGGGGGTGAGCAGTTCTTC. The encoded protein is CSAYHTSGGEQFF.

This clonotype came up many times. Sequence at one end of the junction differs from germline and may be a read error. This sequence joins TRBV5-1 and TRBJ2-7, with 7 bases fitting TRBD1. CDR3 length: 12 residues. The germline CDR1 and CDR2 sequences are SGHRS and YFSETQ. CDR3 nucleotides: TGTGCCAGCAGTTTATCAGGGGGCGAGCAGTACTTC. Translation gives CASSLSGGEQYF.

J is TRBJ2-5 and V is TRBV12-3 or TRBV12-4; TRBD2 matches at 13 bases. The last part of the DNA fits TRBJ2-7 better; the J call may be wrong. The CDR3 runs to 15 residues. CDR3 loop: CASSFAGLAGDEQYF. CDR3 DNA: TGTGCCAGCAGTTTCGCAGGACTAGCGGGAGACGAGCAGTACTTC.

V is TRBV20-1 and J is TRBJ2-3; the match to TRBD2 covers 8 bases. This CDR3 is 15 amino acids long. The germline CDR1 and CDR2 sequences are DFQATT and SNEGSKA (reference sequence). The V and J ends lost 5 bases and 14 bases, in that order; junction bases with no gene match: 21. The DNA for the CDR3 is TGCAGTGCTCCCCTAGTAGAAGCGGGGGCCAGATACGCGTATTTT. Translation gives CSAPLVEAGARYAYF.

This rearrangement joins TRBV5-6 to TRBJ2-6; D uncertain. Trimming removed 5 bases from V and 0 bases from J, with 6 bases in between. CDR3 length: 14 amino acids. Germline V gives CDR1 SGHDT, CDR2 YYEEEE. The CDR3 region has the DNA TGTGCCAGCAGACGCTCCTCTGGGGCCAACGTCCTGACTTTC. This codes for CASRRSSGANVLTF.

V and J are TRBV7-9 and TRBJ2-5; D is ambiguous. Trimming shortened V by 2 bases and J by 5 bases, and 9 bases separated the two germline ends. CDR3 length: 13 amino acids. Germline V lookup: CDR1 SEHNR, CDR2 FQNEAQ (reference sequence). The CDR3 is CASSLKAWETQYF. The CDR3 DNA reads TGTGCCAGCAGCTTAAAGGCGTGGGAGACCCAGTACTTC.

The rearrangement uses TRBV7-8 and TRBJ2-1; D is possibly TRBD2 (5 bases). The V end lost 4 bases, the J end lost 3 bases, and 16 bases lay between the germline ends. This CDR3 is 16 amino acids long. CDR1 and CDR2 (germline): SGHVS, FQNEAQ. The CDR3 DNA sequence: TGTGCCAGCAGCTCCTTGTGGGAGCGGAGCTACAATGAGCAGTTCTTC. Translation gives CASSSLWERSYNEQFF.

This clonotype was recorded a few times. The V call is TRBV2, the J call TRBJ2-5; possibly TRBD1 for D (5 bases). The ends were cut back, 2 bases at V and 4 bases at J, with 5 bases in the middle. Germline CDR1 is SNHLY and CDR2 is FYNNEI. The CDR3 is 12 amino acids. CDR3 in amino acids: CASSEQGETQYF. The DNA of the CDR3 is TGTGCCAGCAGTGAACAGGGAGAGACCCAGTACTTC.

V and J are TRBV7-2 and TRBJ1-2; perhaps TRBD1 as D (5 bases). In germline, CDR1 is SGHTA, CDR2 FQGNSA. The CDR3 length is 13 residues. Trimming left V 5 bases short and J 8 bases short, with 15 bases between. As DNA, the CDR3 is TGTGCCAGCAGCCCGCTGGGGGGTTTGGGCTACACCTTC. Translation: CASSPLGGLGYTF.

The CDR3 region is CASSTPRDRPIKSTDTQYF. CDR3 in DNA: TGTGCCAGCAGTACACCCCGGGACAGGCCTATTAAGAGCACAGATACGCAGTATTTT. The rearrangement joins TRBV6-1 to TRBJ2-3; 8 nucleotides line up with TRBD1. The trim removed 5 bases at V and 0 bases at J, leaving 16 bases unmatched. The CDR3 spans 19 residues. CDR1 is MNHNS and CDR2 is SASEGT in the germline V gene.

This chain links TRBV10-3 with TRBJ2-5; D possibly uses TRBD1 or TRBD2 (6 bases each). This CDR3 contains 15 residues. Germline V gene data show CDR1 as ENHRY and CDR2 as SYGVKD. The ends were cut back, 3 bases at V and 2 bases at J, with 13 bases in the middle. CDR3 amino acids: CAISDPRGRQETQYF. In DNA, the CDR3 is TGTGCCATCAGTGACCCGAGGGGGAGGCAAGAGACCCAGTACTTC.

Comments on this clonotype: A much bigger clone sits one base away, suggesting this may be a read error. The rearrangement uses TRBV3-1 and TRBJ2-4; possibly TRBD1 for D (6 bases). The DNA end favors TRBJ2-7, so the J call may be wrong. The CDR3 runs to 15 residues. Germline V gives CDR1 LGHDT, CDR2 YNNKEL (reference sequence). In DNA form, the CDR3 reads TGTGCCGGCAGCCAAGTTTTACAGGGTAGCATCGAGCAGTACTTC. Protein: CAGSQVLQGSIEQYF.

The CDR3 coding sequence is TGCGCCAGCAGCTTCGGACTAGCGGGGGAAACTTACAATGAGCAGTACTTC. As protein: CASSFGLAGETYNEQYF. The chain carries TRBV5-1 and TRBJ2-7, with 13 bases fitting TRBD2. The V and J ends lost 2 bases and 7 bases, in that order; junction bases with no gene match: 12. CDR1 SGHRS and CDR2 YFSETQ come from the germline V gene. This CDR3 has 17 amino acids.

The CDR3 loop is CSARKGFTEAFF. The CDR3 DNA reads TGCAGTGCTAGAAAGGGGTTCACTGAAGCTTTCTTT. V and J are TRBV20-1 and TRBJ1-1, with D possibly being TRBD1 (5 bases). With 2 bases removed from V and 4 bases from J, the gap between germline ends came to 8 bases. Germline V lookup: CDR1 DFQATT, CDR2 SNEGSKA (reference sequence). The CDR3 consists of 12 residues.

V is TRBV20-1 and J is TRBJ2-5; D is perhaps TRBD2 (6 bases). This CDR3 is 13 amino acids long. V lost 5 bases to trimming and J lost 2 bases, with 12 bases between them. Germline-derived CDR1 and CDR2 are DFQATT and SNEGSKA (reference sequence). The CDR3 coding sequence is TGCAGTGCTGCGGGGACGGTTCAAGAGACCCAGTACTTC. Encoded protein: CSAAGTVQETQYF.

This clonotype was found a few times. The chain combines TRBV2 with TRBJ2-5; D gene uncertain. The CDR3 spans 11 residues. V shed 7 bases and J shed 3 bases, with 6 bases lying between them. Germline V gene sequence: CDR1 SNHLY, CDR2 FYNNEI. This CDR3 reads CASKIKETQYF. CDR3 sequence (DNA): TGTGCCAGCAAGATCAAAGAGACCCAGTACTTC.

The chain joins TRBV27 to TRBJ1-4; D ambiguous. This CDR3 has 15 amino acids. The germline gives CDR1 MNHEY, CDR2 SMNVEV (reference sequence). V lost 0 bases and J 4 bases, leaving 9 bases between the germline ends. The CDR3 coding sequence is TGTGCCAGCAGTTTATCGCAATACCTTAATGAAAAACTGTTTTTT. Its protein is CASSLSQYLNEKLFF.